This paragraph reports one T cell receptor beta chain. The antigen is undetermined. TCRdb re-derived calls from the reads in MiXCR, one entry per CDR3 protein. Found here are fewer than 400,000 distinct CDR3 sequences, 15% to 20% of them singletons; the top ten hold 8.7%. The data belong to a study of T cell repertoires in cytomegalovirus infection. Study-level background: Based on public TCR beta signatures, there were indications of CMV infection and of a matching HLA type.

Study observations and caveats: CMV carriers with the relevant HLA were identified by cumulative public TCR beta family frequency. Clonotypes of TCR beta that were HLA-C-restricted and CMV-specific dominated the ex vivo response.

The TCR was taken from a human donor in good health (CMV status not recorded). Some clones in this sample may be carry-over from other donors' samples. Source material: PBMCs.

CDR3 sequence: CASSTYRQGAQNIQYF. DNA for the CDR3: TGTGCCAGTAGTACGTACCGACAGGGGGCCCAAAACATTCAGTACTTC. V usage is TRBV19 and J usage is TRBJ2-4; 10 bases fit TRBD1. The ends lost 4 bases at V and 5 bases at J; junction bases unmatched: 8. The CDR3 sequence is 16 residues long. Germline V gene data show CDR1 as LNHDA and CDR2 as SQIVND (reference sequence). Full variable domain (missing parts from reference TRBV19 and TRBJ2-4): DGGITQSPKYLFRKEGQNVTLSCEQNLNHDAMYWYRQDPGQGLRLIYYSQIVNDFQKGDIAEGYSVSREKKESFPLTVTSAQKNPTAFYLCASSTYRQGAQNIQYFGAGTRLSVL.